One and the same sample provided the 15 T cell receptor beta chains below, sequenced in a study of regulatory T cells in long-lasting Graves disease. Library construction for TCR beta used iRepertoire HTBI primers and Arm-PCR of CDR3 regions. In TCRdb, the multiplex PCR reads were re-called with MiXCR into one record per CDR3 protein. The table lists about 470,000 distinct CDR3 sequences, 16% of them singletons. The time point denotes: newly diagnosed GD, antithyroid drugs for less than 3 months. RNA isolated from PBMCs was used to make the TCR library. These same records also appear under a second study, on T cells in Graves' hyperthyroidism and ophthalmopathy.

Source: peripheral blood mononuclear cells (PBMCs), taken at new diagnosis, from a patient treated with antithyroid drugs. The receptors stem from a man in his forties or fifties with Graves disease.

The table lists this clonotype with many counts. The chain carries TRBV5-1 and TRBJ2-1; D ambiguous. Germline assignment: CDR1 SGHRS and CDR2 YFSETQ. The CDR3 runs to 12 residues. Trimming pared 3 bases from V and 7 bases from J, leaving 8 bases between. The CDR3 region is CASSSAINEQFF. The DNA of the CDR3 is TGCGCCAGCAGCTCAGCAATAAATGAGCAGTTCTTC.

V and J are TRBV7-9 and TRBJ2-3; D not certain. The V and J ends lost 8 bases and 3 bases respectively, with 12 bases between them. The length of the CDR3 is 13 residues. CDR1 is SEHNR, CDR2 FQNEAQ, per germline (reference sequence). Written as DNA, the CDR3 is TGTGCCAGCGAGGCCTCCGGGACAGATACGCAGTATTTT. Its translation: CASEASGTDTQYF.

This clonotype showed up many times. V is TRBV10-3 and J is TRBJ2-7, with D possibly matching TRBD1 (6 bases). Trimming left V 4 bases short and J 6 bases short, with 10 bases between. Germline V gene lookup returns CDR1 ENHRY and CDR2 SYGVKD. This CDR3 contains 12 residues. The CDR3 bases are TGTGCCATCAGTGGTGGGACAACCGAGCAGTACTTC. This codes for CAISGGTTEQYF.

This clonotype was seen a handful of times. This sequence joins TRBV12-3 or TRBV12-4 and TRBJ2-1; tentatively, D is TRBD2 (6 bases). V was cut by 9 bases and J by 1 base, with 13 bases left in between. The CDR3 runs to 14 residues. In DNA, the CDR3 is TGTGCCAGTCACGGGGGTCTTTCCTACAATGAGCAGTTCTTC. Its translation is CASHGGLSYNEQFF.

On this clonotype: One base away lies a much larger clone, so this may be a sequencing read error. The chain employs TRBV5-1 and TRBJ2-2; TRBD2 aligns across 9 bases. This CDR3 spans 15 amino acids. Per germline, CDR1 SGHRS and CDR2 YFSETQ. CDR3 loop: CAGRLLAGNTGELFF. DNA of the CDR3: TGCGCCGGCAGACTCCTAGCGGGAAACACCGGGGAGCTGTTTTTT.

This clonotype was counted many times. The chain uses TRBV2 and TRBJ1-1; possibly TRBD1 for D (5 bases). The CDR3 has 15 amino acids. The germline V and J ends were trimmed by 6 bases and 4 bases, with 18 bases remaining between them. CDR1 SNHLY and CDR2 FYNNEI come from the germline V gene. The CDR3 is CASRPKGLHGTEAFF. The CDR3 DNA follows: TGTGCCAGCAGGCCTAAGGGACTTCACGGCACTGAAGCTTTCTTT.

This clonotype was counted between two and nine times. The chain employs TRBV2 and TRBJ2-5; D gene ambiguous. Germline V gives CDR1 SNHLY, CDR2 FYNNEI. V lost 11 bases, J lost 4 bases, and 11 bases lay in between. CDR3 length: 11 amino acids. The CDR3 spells CALQGRETQYF. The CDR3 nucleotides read TGTGCCTTGCAAGGGCGAGAGACCCAGTACTTC.

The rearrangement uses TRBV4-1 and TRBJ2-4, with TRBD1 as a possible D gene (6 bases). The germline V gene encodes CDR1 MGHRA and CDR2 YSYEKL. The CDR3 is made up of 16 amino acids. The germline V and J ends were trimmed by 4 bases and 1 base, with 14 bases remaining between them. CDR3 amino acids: CASSPILQGAKNIQYF. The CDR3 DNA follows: TGCGCCAGCAGCCCCATACTACAGGGTGCCAAAAACATTCAGTACTTC.

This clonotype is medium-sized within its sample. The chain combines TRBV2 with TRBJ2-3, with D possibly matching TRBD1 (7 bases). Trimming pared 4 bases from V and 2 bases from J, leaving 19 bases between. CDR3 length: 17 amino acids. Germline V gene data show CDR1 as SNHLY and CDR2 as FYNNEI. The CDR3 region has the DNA TGTGCCAGCAGTGCCGAGGGGGCGGGACTCAACACAGATACGCAGTATTTT. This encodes CASSAEGAGLNTDTQYF.

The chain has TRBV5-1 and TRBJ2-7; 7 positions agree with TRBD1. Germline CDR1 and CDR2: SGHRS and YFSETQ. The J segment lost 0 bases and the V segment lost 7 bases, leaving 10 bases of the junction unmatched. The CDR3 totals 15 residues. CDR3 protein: CASRKGQGDSYEQYF. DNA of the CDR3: TGCGCCAGCCGTAAGGGGCAGGGGGACTCCTACGAGCAGTACTTC.

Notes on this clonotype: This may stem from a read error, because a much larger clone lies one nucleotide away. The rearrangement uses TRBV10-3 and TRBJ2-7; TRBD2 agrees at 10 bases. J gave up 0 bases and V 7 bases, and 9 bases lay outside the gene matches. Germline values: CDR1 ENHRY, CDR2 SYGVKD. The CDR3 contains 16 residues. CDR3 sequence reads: CAINDEASGSSYEQYF. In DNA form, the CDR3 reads TGTGCCATCAATGATGAAGCTAGCGGGAGCTCCTACGAGCAGTACTTC.

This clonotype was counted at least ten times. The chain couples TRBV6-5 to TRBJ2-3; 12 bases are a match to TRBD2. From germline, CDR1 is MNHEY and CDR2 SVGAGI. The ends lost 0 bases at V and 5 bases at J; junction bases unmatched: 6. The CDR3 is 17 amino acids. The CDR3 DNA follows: TGTGCCAGCAGTTACTCGCGACTAGCGGGAGTTAAAGATACGCAGTATTTT. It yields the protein CASSYSRLAGVKDTQYF.

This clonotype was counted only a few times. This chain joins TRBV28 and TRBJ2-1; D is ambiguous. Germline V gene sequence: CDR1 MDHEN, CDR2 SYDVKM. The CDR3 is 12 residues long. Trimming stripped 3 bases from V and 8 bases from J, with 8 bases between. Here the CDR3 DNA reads TGTGCCAGCAGTTTCGGTGTTTATGAGCAGTTCTTC. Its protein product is CASSFGVYEQFF.

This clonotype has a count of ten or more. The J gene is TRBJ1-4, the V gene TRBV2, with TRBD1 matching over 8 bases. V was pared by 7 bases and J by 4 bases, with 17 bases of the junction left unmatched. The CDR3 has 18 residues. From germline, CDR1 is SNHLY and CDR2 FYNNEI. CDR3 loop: CASTHTGTGNRRNEKLFF. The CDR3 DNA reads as TGTGCCAGCACCCACACCGGGACAGGCAACAGACGTAATGAAAAACTGTTTTTT.

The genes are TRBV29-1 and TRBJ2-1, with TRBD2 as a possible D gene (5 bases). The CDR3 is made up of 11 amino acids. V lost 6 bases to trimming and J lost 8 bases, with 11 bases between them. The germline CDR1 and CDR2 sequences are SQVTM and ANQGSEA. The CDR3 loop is CSVQPGYEQFF. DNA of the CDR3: TGCAGCGTCCAACCGGGGTATGAGCAGTTCTTC.